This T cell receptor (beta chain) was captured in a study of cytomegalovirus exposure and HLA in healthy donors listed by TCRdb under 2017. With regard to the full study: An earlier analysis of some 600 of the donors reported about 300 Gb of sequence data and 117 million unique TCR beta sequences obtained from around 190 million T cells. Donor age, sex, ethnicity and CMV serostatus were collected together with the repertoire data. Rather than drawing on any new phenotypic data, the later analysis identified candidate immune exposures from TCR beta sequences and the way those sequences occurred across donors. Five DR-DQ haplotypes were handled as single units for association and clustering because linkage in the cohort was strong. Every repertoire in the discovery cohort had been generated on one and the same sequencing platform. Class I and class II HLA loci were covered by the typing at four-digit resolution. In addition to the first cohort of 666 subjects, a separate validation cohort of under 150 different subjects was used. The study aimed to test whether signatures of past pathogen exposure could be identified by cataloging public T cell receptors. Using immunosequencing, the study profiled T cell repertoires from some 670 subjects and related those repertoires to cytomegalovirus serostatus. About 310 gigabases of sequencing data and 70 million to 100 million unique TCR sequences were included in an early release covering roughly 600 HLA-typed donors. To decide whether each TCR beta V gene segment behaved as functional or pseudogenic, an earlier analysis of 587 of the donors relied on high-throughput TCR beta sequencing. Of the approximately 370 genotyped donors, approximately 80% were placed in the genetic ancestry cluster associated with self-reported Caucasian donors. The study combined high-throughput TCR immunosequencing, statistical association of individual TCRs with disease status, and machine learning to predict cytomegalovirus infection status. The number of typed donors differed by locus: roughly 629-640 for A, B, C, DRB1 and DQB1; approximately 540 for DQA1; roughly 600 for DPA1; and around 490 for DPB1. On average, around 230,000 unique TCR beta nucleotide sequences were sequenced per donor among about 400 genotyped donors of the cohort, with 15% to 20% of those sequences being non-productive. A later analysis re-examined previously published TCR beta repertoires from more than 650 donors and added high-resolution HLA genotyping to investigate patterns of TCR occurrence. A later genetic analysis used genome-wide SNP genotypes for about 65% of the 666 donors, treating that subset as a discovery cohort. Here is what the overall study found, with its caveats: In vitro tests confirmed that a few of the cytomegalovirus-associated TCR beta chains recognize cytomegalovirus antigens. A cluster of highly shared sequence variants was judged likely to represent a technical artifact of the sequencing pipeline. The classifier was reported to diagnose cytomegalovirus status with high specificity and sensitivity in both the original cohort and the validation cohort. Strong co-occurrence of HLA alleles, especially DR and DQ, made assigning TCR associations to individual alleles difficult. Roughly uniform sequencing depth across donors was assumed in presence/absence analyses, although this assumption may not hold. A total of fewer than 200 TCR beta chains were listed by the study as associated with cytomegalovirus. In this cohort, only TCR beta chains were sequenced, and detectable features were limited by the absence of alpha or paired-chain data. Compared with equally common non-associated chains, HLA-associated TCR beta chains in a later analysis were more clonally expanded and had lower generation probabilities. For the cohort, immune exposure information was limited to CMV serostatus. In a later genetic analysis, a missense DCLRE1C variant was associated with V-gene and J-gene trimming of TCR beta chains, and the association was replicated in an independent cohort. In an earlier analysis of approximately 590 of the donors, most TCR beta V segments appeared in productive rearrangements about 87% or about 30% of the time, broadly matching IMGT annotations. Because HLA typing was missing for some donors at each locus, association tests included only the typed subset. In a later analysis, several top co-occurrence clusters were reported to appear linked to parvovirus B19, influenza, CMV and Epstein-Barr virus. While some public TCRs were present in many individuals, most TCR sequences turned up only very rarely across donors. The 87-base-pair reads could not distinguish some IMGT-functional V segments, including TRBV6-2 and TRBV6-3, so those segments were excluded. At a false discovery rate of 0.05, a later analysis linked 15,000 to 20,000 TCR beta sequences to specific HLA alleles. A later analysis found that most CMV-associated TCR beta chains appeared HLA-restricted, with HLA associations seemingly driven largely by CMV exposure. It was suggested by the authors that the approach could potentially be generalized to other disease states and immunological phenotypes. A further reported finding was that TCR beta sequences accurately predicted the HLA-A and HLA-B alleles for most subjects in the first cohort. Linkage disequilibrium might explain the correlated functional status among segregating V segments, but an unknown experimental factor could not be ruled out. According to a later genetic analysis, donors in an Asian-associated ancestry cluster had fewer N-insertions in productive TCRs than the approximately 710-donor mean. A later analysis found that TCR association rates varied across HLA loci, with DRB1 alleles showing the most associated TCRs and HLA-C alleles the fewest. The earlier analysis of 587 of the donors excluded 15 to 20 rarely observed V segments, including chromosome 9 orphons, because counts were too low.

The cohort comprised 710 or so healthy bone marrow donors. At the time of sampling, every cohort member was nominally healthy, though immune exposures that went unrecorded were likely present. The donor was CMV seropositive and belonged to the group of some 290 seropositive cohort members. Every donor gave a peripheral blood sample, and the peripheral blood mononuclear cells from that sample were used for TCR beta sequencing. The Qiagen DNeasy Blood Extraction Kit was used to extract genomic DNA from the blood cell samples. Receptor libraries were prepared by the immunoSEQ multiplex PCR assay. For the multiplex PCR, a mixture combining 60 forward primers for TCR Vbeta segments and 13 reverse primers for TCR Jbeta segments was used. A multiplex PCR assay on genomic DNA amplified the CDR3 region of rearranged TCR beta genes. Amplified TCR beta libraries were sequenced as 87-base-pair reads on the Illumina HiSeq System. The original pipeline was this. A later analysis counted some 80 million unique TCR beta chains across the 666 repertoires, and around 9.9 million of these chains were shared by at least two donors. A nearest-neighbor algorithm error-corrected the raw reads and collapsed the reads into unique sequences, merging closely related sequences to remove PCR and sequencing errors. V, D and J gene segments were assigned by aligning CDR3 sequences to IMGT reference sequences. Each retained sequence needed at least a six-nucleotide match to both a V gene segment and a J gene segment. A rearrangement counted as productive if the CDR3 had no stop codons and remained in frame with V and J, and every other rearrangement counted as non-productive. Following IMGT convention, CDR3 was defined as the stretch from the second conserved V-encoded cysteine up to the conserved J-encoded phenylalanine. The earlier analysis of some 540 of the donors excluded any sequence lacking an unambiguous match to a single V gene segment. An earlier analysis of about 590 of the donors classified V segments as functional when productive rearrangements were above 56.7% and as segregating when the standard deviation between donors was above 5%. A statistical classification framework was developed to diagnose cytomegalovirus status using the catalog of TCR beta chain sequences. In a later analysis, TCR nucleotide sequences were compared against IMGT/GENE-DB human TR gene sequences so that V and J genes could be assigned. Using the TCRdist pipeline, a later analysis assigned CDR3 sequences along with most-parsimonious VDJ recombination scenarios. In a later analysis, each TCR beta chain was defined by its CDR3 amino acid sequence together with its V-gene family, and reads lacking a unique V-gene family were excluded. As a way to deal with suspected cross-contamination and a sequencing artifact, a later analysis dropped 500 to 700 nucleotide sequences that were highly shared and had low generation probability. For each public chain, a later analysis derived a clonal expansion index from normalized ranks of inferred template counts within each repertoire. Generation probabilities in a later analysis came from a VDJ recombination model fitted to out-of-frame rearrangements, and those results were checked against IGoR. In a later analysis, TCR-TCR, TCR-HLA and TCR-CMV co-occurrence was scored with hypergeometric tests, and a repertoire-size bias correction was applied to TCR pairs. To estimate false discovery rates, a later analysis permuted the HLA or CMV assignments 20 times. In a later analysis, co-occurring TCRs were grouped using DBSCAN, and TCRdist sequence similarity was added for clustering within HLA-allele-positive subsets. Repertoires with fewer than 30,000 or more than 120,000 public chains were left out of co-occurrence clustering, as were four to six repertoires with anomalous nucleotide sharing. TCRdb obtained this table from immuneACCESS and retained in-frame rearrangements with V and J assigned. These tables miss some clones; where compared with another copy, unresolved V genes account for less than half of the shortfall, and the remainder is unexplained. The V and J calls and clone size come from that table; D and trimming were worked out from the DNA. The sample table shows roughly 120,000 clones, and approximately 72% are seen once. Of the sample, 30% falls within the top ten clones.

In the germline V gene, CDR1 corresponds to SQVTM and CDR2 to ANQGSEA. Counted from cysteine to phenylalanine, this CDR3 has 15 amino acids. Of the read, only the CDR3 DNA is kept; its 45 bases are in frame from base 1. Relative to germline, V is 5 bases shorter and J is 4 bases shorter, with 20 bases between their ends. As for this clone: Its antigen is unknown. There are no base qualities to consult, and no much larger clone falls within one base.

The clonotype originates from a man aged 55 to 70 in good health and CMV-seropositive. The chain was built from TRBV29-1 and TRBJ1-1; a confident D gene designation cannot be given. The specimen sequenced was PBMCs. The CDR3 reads CSVPPRIEAGTEAFF. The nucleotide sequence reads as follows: TGCAGCGTTCCGCCCCGCATAGAAGCAGGCACTGAAGCTTTCTTT.